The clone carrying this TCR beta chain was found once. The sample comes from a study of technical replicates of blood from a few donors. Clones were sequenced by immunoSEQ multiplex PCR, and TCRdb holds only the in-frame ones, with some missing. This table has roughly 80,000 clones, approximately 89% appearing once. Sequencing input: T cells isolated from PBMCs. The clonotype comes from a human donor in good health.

The CDR3 DNA reads TGTGCCAGCAGTTTAGGGCTAGCGGGAGGGTACGGGGCCAAAAACATTCAGTACTTC. Protein product: CASSLGLAGGYGAKNIQYF. V gene TRBV27 combines with J gene TRBJ2-4, with 12 bases fitting TRBD2. V lost 2 bases to trimming and J lost 1 base; unmatched junction nucleotides: 9. CDR3 length: 19 amino acids. The germline gives CDR1 MNHEY, CDR2 SMNVEV (reference sequence).